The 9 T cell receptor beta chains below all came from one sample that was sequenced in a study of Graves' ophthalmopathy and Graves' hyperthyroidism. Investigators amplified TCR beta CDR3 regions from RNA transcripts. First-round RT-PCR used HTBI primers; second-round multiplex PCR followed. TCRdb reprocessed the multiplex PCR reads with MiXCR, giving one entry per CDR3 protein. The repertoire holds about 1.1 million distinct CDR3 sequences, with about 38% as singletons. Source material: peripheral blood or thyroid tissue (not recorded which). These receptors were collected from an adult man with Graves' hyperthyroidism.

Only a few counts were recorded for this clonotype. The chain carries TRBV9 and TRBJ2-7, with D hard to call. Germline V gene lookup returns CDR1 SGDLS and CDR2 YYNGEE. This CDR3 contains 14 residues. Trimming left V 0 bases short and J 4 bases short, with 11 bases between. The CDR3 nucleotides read TGTGCCAGCAGCGTAGCTCCTGAACGATACGAGCAGTACTTC. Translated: CASSVAPERYEQYF.

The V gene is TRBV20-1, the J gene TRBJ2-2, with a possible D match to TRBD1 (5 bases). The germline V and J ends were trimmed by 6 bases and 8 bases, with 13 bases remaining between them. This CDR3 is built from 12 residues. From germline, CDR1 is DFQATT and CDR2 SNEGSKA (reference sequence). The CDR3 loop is CSAIRVVGELFF. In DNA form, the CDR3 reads TGCAGTGCGATCAGGGTCGTTGGGGAGCTGTTTTTT.

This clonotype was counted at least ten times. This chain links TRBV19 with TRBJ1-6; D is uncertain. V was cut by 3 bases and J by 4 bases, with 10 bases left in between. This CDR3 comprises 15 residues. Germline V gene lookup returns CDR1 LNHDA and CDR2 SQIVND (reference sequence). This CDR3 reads CASSIQESYNSPLHF. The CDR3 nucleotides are TGTGCCAGTAGTATCCAAGAATCTTATAATTCACCCCTCCACTTT.

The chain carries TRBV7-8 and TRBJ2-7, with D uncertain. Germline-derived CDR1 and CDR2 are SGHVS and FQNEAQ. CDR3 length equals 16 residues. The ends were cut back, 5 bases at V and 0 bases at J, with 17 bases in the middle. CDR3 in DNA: TGTGCCAGCAGCCGATTGGCGCGGATTAGCTCCTACGAGCAGTACTTC. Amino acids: CASSRLARISSYEQYF. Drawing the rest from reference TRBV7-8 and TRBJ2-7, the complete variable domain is GAGVSQSPRYKVAKRGQDVALRCDPISGHVSLFWYQQALGQGPEFLTYFQNEAQLDKSGLPSDRFFAERPEGSVSTLKIQRTQQEDSAVYLCASSRLARISSYEQYFGPGTRLTVT.

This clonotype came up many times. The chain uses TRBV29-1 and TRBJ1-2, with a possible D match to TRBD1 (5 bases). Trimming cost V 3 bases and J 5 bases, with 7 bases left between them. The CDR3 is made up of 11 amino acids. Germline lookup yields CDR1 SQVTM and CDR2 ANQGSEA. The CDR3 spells CSVDWGYGYTF. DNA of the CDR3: TGCAGCGTTGATTGGGGGTATGGCTACACCTTC.

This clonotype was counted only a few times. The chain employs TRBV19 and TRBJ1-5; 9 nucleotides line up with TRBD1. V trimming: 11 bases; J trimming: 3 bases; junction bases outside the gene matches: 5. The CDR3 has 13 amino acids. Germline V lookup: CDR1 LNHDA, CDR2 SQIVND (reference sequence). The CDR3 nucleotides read TGTGCCGGGGGGGACAGGGCCAATCAGCCCCAGCATTTT. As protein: CAGGDRANQPQHF.

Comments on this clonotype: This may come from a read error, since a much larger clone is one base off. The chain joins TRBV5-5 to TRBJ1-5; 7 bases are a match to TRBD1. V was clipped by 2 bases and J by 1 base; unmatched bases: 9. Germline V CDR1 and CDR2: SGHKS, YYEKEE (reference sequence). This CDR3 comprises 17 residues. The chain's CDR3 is CASSLNRGRESNQPQHF. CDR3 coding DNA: TGTGCCAGCAGCTTAAACAGGGGACGTGAGAGCAATCAGCCCCAGCATTTT.

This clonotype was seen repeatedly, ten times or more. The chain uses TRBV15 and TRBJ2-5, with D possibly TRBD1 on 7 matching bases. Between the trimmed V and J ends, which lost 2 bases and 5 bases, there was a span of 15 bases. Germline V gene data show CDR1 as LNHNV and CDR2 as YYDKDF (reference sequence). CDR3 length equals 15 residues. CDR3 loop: CATSRYRGGGETQYF. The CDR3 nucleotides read TGTGCCACCAGCAGATACAGGGGCGGAGGGGAGACCCAGTACTTC. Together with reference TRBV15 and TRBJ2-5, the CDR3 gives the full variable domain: DAMVIQNPRYQVTQFGKPVTLSCSQTLNHNVMYWYQQKSSQAPKLLFHYYDKDFNNEADTPDNFQSRRPNTSFCFLDIRSPGLGDTAMYLCATSRYRGGGETQYFGPGTRLLVL.

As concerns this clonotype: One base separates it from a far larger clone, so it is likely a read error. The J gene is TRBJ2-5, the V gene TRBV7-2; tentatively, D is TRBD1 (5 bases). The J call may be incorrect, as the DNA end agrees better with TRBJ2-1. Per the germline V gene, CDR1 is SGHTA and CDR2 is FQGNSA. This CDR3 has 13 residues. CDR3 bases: TGTGCCAGCAGCTTAACAGGCAACTACGAGCAGTTCTTC. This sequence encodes CASSLTGNYEQFF.